This TCR beta chain was sequenced for a study of Graves' ophthalmopathy and Graves' hyperthyroidism. Study observations and caveats: Among expanded thyroid clonotypes above 0.001 frequency, most also occurred in blood.

At least ten counts were recorded for this clonotype. The antigen remains unidentified. Ophthalmopathy absent within 18 months of follow-up marked hyperthyroidism as stable. The PBMC fraction was derived from over 9 ml of fresh peripheral blood. Amplifying from RNA transcripts, the study obtained TCR beta CDR3 regions. Following a first-round RT-PCR that used HTBI primers, a second-round multiplex PCR was carried out. TCRdb reanalysed the multiplex PCR reads using MiXCR and keeps one entry per CDR3 protein. The sample carries about 380,000 distinct CDR3 sequences, 15% recorded once. Germline CDR1 and CDR2: SGHRS and YFSETQ. V shed 4 bases and J shed 0 bases, with 14 bases lying between them. The CDR3 is 15 amino acids.

The source is a woman aged 18 to 35 with stable Graves' hyperthyroidism. The sequencing sample was made of peripheral blood. This chain joins TRBV5-1 and TRBJ2-7; D gene uncertain. The CDR3 spells CASSPGFQSSYEQYF. The CDR3 DNA sequence: TGCGCCAGCAGCCCCGGATTCCAAAGCTCCTACGAGCAGTACTTC.